These 9 T cell receptor beta chains were sequenced from one sample in a study of OX40 agonist ivuxolimab in advanced cancers. Sequencing was performed with immunoSEQ multiplex PCR; in TCRdb, only in-frame clones are kept and a portion is missing. This repertoire shows approximately 16,000 clones, 70% to 90% found once; its top ten account for roughly 29%. The input for sequencing was CD4+ or CD8+ T cells sorted from blood, taken in a trial of the OX40 agonist ivuxolimab. The source of these receptors is an adult with an advanced solid tumor such as melanoma, head and neck, liver or kidney cancer.

This rearrangement joins TRBV19 to TRBJ1-1, with no clear D. CDR3 length: 14 residues. Deletions cut 1 base from V and 0 bases from J, with 6 bases between. CDR1 LNHDA and CDR2 SQIVND come from the germline V gene (reference sequence). The CDR3 loop reads CASSIVRMNTEAFF. In DNA, the CDR3 is TGTGCCAGTAGTATAGTGAGGATGAACACTGAAGCTTTCTTT.

Here the CDR3 reads CASSSGTGFSPLHF. CDR3 nucleotide sequence: TGTGCCAGCAGCTCCGGGACAGGGTTTTCACCCCTCCACTTT. The chain joins TRBV5-4 to TRBJ1-6, with 9 bases aligning to TRBD1. The CDR3 length is 14 residues. The V gene end was trimmed by 3 bases and the J gene end by 9 bases; junction bases not matched to a gene: 4. The germline V gene has CDR1 SGHNT and CDR2 YYREEE (reference sequence).

The rearrangement links TRBV15 to TRBJ2-5, with a weak D call TRBD1 (8 bases). Trimming cost V 6 bases and J 5 bases, with 13 bases left between them. There are 13 residues in the CDR3. Germline V lookup: CDR1 LNHNV, CDR2 YYDKDF (reference sequence). The CDR3 region has the DNA TGTGCCACCAGGATACAGGGGGGGGAGACCCAGTACTTC. This translates into CATRIQGGETQYF.

This chain connects TRBV19 to TRBJ1-3; D is uncertain. This CDR3 has 14 residues. Germline V CDR1 and CDR2: LNHDA, SQIVND (reference sequence). Trimming removed 5 bases at V and 4 bases at J, with 12 bases between. As DNA, the CDR3 is TGTGCCAGTAGTTGGACCTCCGAAGGAAACACCATATATTTT. Amino acids: CASSWTSEGNTIYF.

The rearrangement joins TRBV30 to TRBJ2-7; no definite D call. This CDR3 region has 16 residues. The V gene lost 1 base and the J gene lost 3 bases, with 19 bases spanning the gap. Germline V lookup: CDR1 GTSNPN, CDR2 SVGIG (reference sequence). CDR3 region: CAWSEGLVARLYEQYF. CDR3 sequence (DNA): TGTGCCTGGAGTGAAGGCCTGGTCGCACGGCTCTACGAGCAGTACTTC. Full variable domain (remainder filled in from reference TRBV30 and TRBJ2-7): SQTIHQWPATLVQPVGSPLSLECTVEGTSNPNLYWYRQAAGRGLQLLFYSVGIGQISSEVPQNLSASRPQDRQFILSSKKLLLSDSGFYLCAWSEGLVARLYEQYFGPGTRLTVT.

The sample holds one count of this clone. This chain links TRBV7-2 with TRBJ2-7; D is ambiguous. V gave up 5 bases and J gave up 1 base, with 15 bases separating them. CDR3 length: 15 residues. Germline V CDR1 and CDR2: SGHTA, FQGNSA. The CDR3 bases are TGTGCCAGCAGCCCCGGTGGGTGGATTTCCTACGAGCAGTACTTC. The encoded protein is CASSPGGWISYEQYF.

V usage is TRBV9 and J usage is TRBJ1-3, with D maybe TRBD1 (5 bases). V lost 6 bases, J lost 3 bases, and 13 bases lay in between. This CDR3 has 14 amino acids. CDR1 SGDLS and CDR2 YYNGEE come from the germline V gene. CDR3 sequence: CASTQGGDGNTIYF. DNA of the CDR3: TGTGCCAGCACCCAGGGAGGTGATGGAAACACCATATATTTT.

The chain couples TRBV28 to TRBJ2-3; the match to TRBD2 covers 8 bases. Germline V gene data show CDR1 as MDHEN and CDR2 as SYDVKM. V shed 1 base, J shed 6 bases, and the junction held 6 bases outside the gene matches. This CDR3 is 15 amino acids long. The CDR3 DNA sequence: TGTGCCAGCAGTTTATTTCAGCGGGAGAGCGATACGCAGTATTTT. Protein product: CASSLFQRESDTQYF.

CDR3 in DNA: TGTGCCAGCAGCTTAGTGGCAACTAGCGGATCCTACAATGAGCAGTTCTTC. Amino acid sequence: CASSLVATSGSYNEQFF. This chain links TRBV7-9 with TRBJ2-1; 8 nucleotides align to TRBD2. The CDR3 extends over 17 amino acids. V was clipped by 1 base and J by 1 base; unmatched bases: 6. Germline lookup yields CDR1 SEHNR and CDR2 FQNEAQ (reference sequence).